The 32 T cell receptor beta chains in this list originate from one sample, sequenced in a study of control samples from healthy donors and cancer patients. The table came from immunoSEQ multiplex PCR; TCRdb's copy has only in-frame clones and leaves some out. Of approximately 170,000 clones listed, 80% to 90% are singletons. Sequencing was carried out using blood. These receptors came from a woman aged 25-40 years in good health.

This clone was picked up one time. The gene calls are TRBV6-1 and TRBJ2-7; tentatively, D is TRBD1 or TRBD2 (7 bases each). Trimming shortened V by 0 bases and J by 3 bases, and 15 bases separated the two germline ends. This CDR3 contains 16 residues. Germline lookup yields CDR1 MNHNS and CDR2 SASEGT. The CDR3 nucleotides read TGTGCCAGCAGTGAAGCGCAGGGGGGGGATGTCTACGAGCAGTACTTC. Protein sequence: CASSEAQGGDVYEQYF.

The V gene is TRBV9, the J gene TRBJ2-7; perhaps D is TRBD1 or TRBD2 (5 bases each). Trimming left V 0 bases short and J 6 bases short, with 13 bases between. The germline CDR1 and CDR2 sequences are SGDLS and YYNGEE. CDR3 length: 14 amino acids. CDR3 loop: CASSVDAHGAEQYF. The CDR3 DNA is TGTGCCAGCAGCGTAGACGCCCACGGGGCCGAGCAGTACTTC.

The chain joins TRBV5-1 to TRBJ1-2; 12 bases align to TRBD1. Germline loops: CDR1 SGHRS, CDR2 YFSETQ. V shed 3 bases, J shed 4 bases, and the junction held 4 bases outside the gene matches. The CDR3 loop spans 15 amino acids. The CDR3 reads CASSWGQGAAYGYTF. The CDR3 DNA sequence: TGCGCCAGCAGCTGGGGACAGGGGGCAGCCTATGGCTACACCTTC.

The rearrangement links TRBV2 to TRBJ2-7, with D possibly being TRBD1 (6 bases). The CDR3 length is 12 residues. Germline assignment: CDR1 SNHLY and CDR2 FYNNEI. Trimming removed 3 bases from V and 5 bases from J, with 8 bases in between. The CDR3 DNA sequence: TGTGCCAGCAGTGACAGGGGCCACGAGCAGTACTTC. It specifies CASSDRGHEQYF.

The V call is TRBV5-1, the J call TRBJ1-5; tentatively, D is TRBD1 (6 bases). Germline CDR1 SGHRS, CDR2 YFSETQ. The CDR3 contains 17 residues. Trimming took 4 bases from V and 0 from J, leaving 17 bases between them. The CDR3 is CASSPGGGAYSNQPQHF. The CDR3 DNA reads TGCGCCAGCAGCCCCGGAGGGGGGGCTTATAGCAATCAGCCCCAGCATTTT.

This chain joins TRBV20-1 and TRBJ2-5, with TRBD2 identical over 9 bases. The CDR3 has 11 amino acids. CDR1 is DFQATT, CDR2 SNEGSKA, per germline (reference sequence). Written as DNA, the CDR3 is TGCAGCTTAGCGGGAGAAGAGACCCAGTACTTC. Its protein product is CSLAGEETQYF.

The rearrangement joins TRBV24-1 to TRBJ1-5; tentative D call: TRBD1 (6 bases). The CDR3 length is 15 residues. CDR1 and CDR2 from the germline V gene are KGHDR and SFDVKD. Deletions cut 0 bases from V and 6 bases from J, with 11 bases between. The DNA of the CDR3 is TGTGCCACCAGTGATTTGGATCAGGGGTTTCAGCCCCAGCATTTT. It specifies CATSDLDQGFQPQHF.

The V and J genes are TRBV6-5 and TRBJ1-1; tentative D call: TRBD1 (6 bases). The CDR3 runs to 16 residues. V shed 2 bases and J shed 2 bases, with 15 bases lying between them. Germline V lookup: CDR1 MNHEY, CDR2 SVGAGI. In DNA, the CDR3 is TGTGCCAGCAGTTACCAACATAAGGGGGTAAACACTGAAGCTTTCTTT. It specifies CASSYQHKGVNTEAFF.

The rearrangement joins TRBV5-1 to TRBJ1-1, with D perhaps TRBD1 (6 bases). Germline V gene sequence: CDR1 SGHRS, CDR2 YFSETQ. This CDR3 has 14 residues. Trimming stripped 0 bases from V and 0 bases from J, with 6 bases between. The CDR3 loop reads CASSLGQVNTEAFF. The CDR3 region has the DNA TGCGCCAGCAGCTTGGGACAGGTGAACACTGAAGCTTTCTTT.

V usage is TRBV11-2 and J usage is TRBJ1-2; TRBD1 matches 7 bases. Germline CDR1 reads SGHAT; CDR2 reads FQNNGV. Germline trimming cut 1 base from V and 6 bases from J; bases unmatched to any gene: 2. This CDR3 region has 13 residues. The CDR3 spells CASSLGQGHGYTF. CDR3 DNA: TGTGCCAGCAGCTTAGGACAGGGCCATGGCTACACCTTC.

The chain recombines TRBV3-1 (or the pseudogene TRBV3-2) with TRBJ2-7, with TRBD2 matching over 14 bases. Trimming cost V 3 bases and J 0 bases; bases outside gene matches: 1. The CDR3 spans 16 residues. The germline V gene has CDR1 LGHDT and CDR2 YNNKEL (reference sequence). The CDR3 DNA follows: TGTGCCAGCAGCCAGGGGACTAGCGGGGGCTCCTACGAGCAGTACGTC. It specifies CASSQGTSGGSYEQYV.

This chain joins TRBV27 and TRBJ2-5; 8 bases are shared with TRBD1. V was pared by 6 bases and J by 5 bases, with 17 bases of the junction left unmatched. The CDR3 length is 17 residues. Per the germline V gene, CDR1 is MNHEY and CDR2 is SMNVEV (reference sequence). The CDR3 region is CASSPTSTGGILETQYF. CDR3 bases: TGTGCCAGCAGCCCCACATCAACAGGGGGGATTTTGGAGACCCAGTACTTC.

This chain uses TRBV5-1 with TRBJ1-1; possible D gene TRBD1, 6 bases. Germline assignment: CDR1 SGHRS and CDR2 YFSETQ. This CDR3 spans 14 amino acids. With 4 bases removed from V and 4 bases from J, the gap between germline ends came to 14 bases. The CDR3 DNA sequence: TGCGCCAGCAGCCCACAGGGTTCCGGCACTGAAGCTTTCTTT. Residues: CASSPQGSGTEAFF.

Here the CDR3 reads CASIGTGNTGELFF. CDR3 bases: TGTGCCAGCATCGGGACAGGGAACACCGGGGAGCTGTTTTTT. This rearrangement joins TRBV6-5 to TRBJ2-2; 8 bases are shared with TRBD1. V shed 7 bases and J 1 base; nucleotides not matched to a gene: 2. The CDR3 runs 14 residues. Germline assignment: CDR1 MNHEY and CDR2 SVGAGI.

DNA of the CDR3: TGTGCCATCAGTGAGTCGCTGGGCAATCAGCCCCAGCATTTT. Its translation is CAISESLGNQPQHF. This chain uses TRBV10-3 with TRBJ1-5; D gene ambiguous. This CDR3 has 14 amino acids. CDR1 and CDR2 (germline): ENHRY, SYGVKD. V lost 0 bases and J lost 2, with 5 bases in between.

The genes are TRBV27 and TRBJ1-1, with no clear D. Trimming removed 2 bases at V and 2 bases at J, with 6 bases between. CDR1 is MNHEY, CDR2 SMNVEV, per germline (reference sequence). This CDR3 has 13 amino acids. The CDR3 DNA reads as TGTGCCAGCAGTTTAAAGATAAACACTGAAGCTTTCTTT. Translated, it gives CASSLKINTEAFF.

The rearrangement uses TRBV24-1 and TRBJ1-1, with D hard to call. Per germline, CDR1 KGHDR and CDR2 SFDVKD. Trimming shortened V by 3 bases and J by 8 bases, and 9 bases separated the two germline ends. This CDR3 has 12 residues. CDR3 DNA: TGTGCCACCAGTGATGGGTCAGCGGAAGCTTTCTTT. Protein sequence: CATSDGSAEAFF.

The chain couples TRBV23-1 to TRBJ2-7, with 10 positions matching TRBD2. TRBV23-1 is filed as an ORF, its function uncertain. Germline trimming cut 2 bases from V and 0 bases from J; bases unmatched to any gene: 7. CDR3 length: 17 amino acids. The DNA of the CDR3 is TGCGCCAGCAGTCAAACCATCGGACTAGCGGACTCCTACGAGCAGTACTTC. Protein: CASSQTIGLADSYEQYF.

The rearrangement joins TRBV29-1 to TRBJ1-2; tentative D call: TRBD1 (5 bases). The CDR3 length is 11 residues. The germline V and J ends were trimmed by 4 bases and 8 bases, with 11 bases remaining between them. CDR1 is SQVTM, CDR2 ANQGSEA, per germline. CDR3 in DNA: TGCAGCGTTGGGGTAGGGGAAGGCTACACCTTC. This encodes CSVGVGEGYTF.

V is TRBV6-4 and J is TRBJ2-3, with 8 bases identical to TRBD2. This CDR3 region has 15 residues. The germline V gene has CDR1 MRHNA and CDR2 SNTAGT. V shed 6 bases and J 1 base; nucleotides not matched to a gene: 6. CDR3 in DNA: TGTGCCAGCAGCCGCGAAGCGGGAGGCACAGATACGCAGTATTTT. This translates into CASSREAGGTDTQYF.

The rearrangement uses TRBV19 and TRBJ1-4; 9 nucleotides line up with TRBD1. The CDR3 is 15 residues long. The V gene's germline CDR1 is LNHDA and CDR2 SQIVND (reference sequence). V trimming: 6 bases; J trimming: 6 bases; junction bases outside the gene matches: 8. This chain's CDR3 is CASRDPGQGYEKLFF. The CDR3 DNA reads TGTGCCAGTAGAGATCCGGGACAGGGATATGAAAAACTGTTTTTT.

The CDR3 loop reads CASSQSPTGGRETQYF. In DNA form, the CDR3 reads TGCGCCAGCAGCCAAAGCCCGACAGGGGGGAGGGAGACCCAGTACTTC. V is TRBV5-1 and J is TRBJ2-5; 9 bases match TRBD1. The CDR3 contains 16 residues. The junction had 12 bases not matched to a gene; V was cut back by 4 bases and J by 5 bases. CDR1 is SGHRS, CDR2 YFSETQ, per germline. Combining the CDR3 with reference TRBV5-1 and TRBJ2-5 gives the whole variable domain KAGVTQTPRYLIKTRGQQVTLSCSPISGHRSVSWYQQTPGQGLQFLFEYFSETQRNKGNFPGRFSGRQFSNSRSEMNVSTLELGDSALYLCASSQSPTGGRETQYFGPGTRLLVL.

This clone has more than one count but fewer than ten. J is TRBJ2-2 and V is TRBV5-1; TRBD2 agrees at 7 bases. The V segment lost 0 bases and the J segment 2 bases; nucleotides outside the gene matches: 4. Germline loops: CDR1 SGHRS, CDR2 YFSETQ. The CDR3 is 16 residues long. The CDR3 DNA is TGCGCCAGCAGCTTGGCCCCAGCGGGAAACACCGGGGAGCTGTTTTTT. This encodes CASSLAPAGNTGELFF.

The V and J genes are TRBV5-6 and TRBJ1-2; possible D gene TRBD1, 5 bases. This CDR3 contains 13 residues. Trimming removed 4 bases at V and 4 bases at J, with 11 bases between. Germline CDR1 reads SGHDT; CDR2 reads YYEEEE. CDR3 residues: CASSPGTSYGYTF. For the CDR3, the DNA is TGTGCCAGCAGCCCCGGGACGTCCTATGGCTACACCTTC.

This CDR3 reads CASSLGPGPDTQYF. As DNA, the CDR3 is TGTGCCAGCAGTCTCGGGCCGGGGCCAGATACGCAGTATTTT. The chain uses TRBV28 and TRBJ2-3, with D perhaps assigned TRBD1 or TRBD2 (5 bases each). Germline V gene data show CDR1 as MDHEN and CDR2 as SYDVKM. The CDR3 sequence is 14 residues long. V lost 5 bases to trimming and J lost 4 bases, with 13 bases between them. Filled out from reference TRBV28 and TRBJ2-3, the complete variable domain reads DVKVTQSSRYLVKRTGEKVFLECVQDMDHENMFWYRQDPGLGLRLIYFSYDVKMKEKGDIPEGYSVSREKKERFSLILESASTNQTSMYLCASSLGPGPDTQYFGPGTRLTVL.

The chain carries TRBV11-3 and TRBJ2-1; possibly TRBD2 for D (5 bases). V lost 0 bases, J lost 1 base, and 7 bases lay in between. This CDR3 spans 15 amino acids. Germline V gives CDR1 SGHNT, CDR2 YENEEA. CDR3 DNA: TGTGCCAGCAGCTTAGACCCGGGGTCCTACAATGAGCAGTTCTTC. The encoded protein is CASSLDPGSYNEQFF.

This clone has at least ten counts. The CDR3 spells CASSLLGDRAADIQYF. In DNA form, the CDR3 reads TGTGCCAGCAGCTTGTTAGGAGACAGGGCGGCGGACATTCAGTACTTC. The chain is built from TRBV5-5 and TRBJ2-4; 7 nucleotides agree with TRBD1. The V segment lost 1 base and the J segment 8 bases; nucleotides outside the gene matches: 12. Germline values: CDR1 SGHKS, CDR2 YYEKEE (reference sequence). The CDR3 contains 16 residues.

The chain's CDR3 is CASSQDWSSYYEQYF. In DNA form, the CDR3 reads TGTGCCAGCAGCCAAGATTGGAGCAGCTACTACGAGCAGTACTTC. The V call is TRBV14, the J call TRBJ2-7; D uncertain. The CDR3 contains 15 residues. Germline V gives CDR1 SGHDN, CDR2 FVKESK. The ends were cut back, 0 bases at V and 3 bases at J, with 12 bases in the middle.

The V gene is TRBV4-1, the J gene TRBJ2-6; tentatively, D is TRBD1 (5 bases). CDR3 length: 16 amino acids. Germline assignment: CDR1 MGHRA and CDR2 YSYEKL. Trimming removed 3 bases from V and 4 bases from J, with 13 bases in between. The CDR3 DNA reads TGCGCCAGCAGCCAGGAAGGGGTGCGGGGGGCCAACGTCCTGACTTTC. This codes for CASSQEGVRGANVLTF.

This clone was picked up a small number of times. The chain recombines TRBV2 with TRBJ1-4; the D gene is possibly TRBD1 (6 bases). CDR1 is SNHLY and CDR2 is FYNNEI in the germline V gene. The CDR3 is 15 amino acids. The ends were cut back, 2 bases at V and 4 bases at J, with 11 bases in the middle. The CDR3 spells CASSENGQLNEKLFF. As DNA, the CDR3 is TGTGCCAGCAGTGAAAATGGACAGCTTAATGAAAAACTGTTTTTT.

The gene calls are TRBV28 and TRBJ1-5; D unclear. Germline V gene data show CDR1 as MDHEN and CDR2 as SYDVKM. V shed 8 bases and J shed 2 bases, with 13 bases lying between them. CDR3 length equals 14 residues. The CDR3 nucleotides read TGTGCCAGCTCTCGAGGCGGTGGCAATCAGCCCCAGCATTTT. As protein: CASSRGGGNQPQHF.

In DNA form, the CDR3 reads TGCAGCGTTCGGGGGGCAGTTGACTATGGCTACACCTTC. Protein sequence: CSVRGAVDYGYTF. This rearrangement joins TRBV29-1 to TRBJ1-2; D possibly corresponds to TRBD1 (6 bases). V lost 5 bases and J 3 bases, leaving 13 bases between the germline ends. Germline values: CDR1 SQVTM, CDR2 ANQGSEA. This CDR3 is 13 amino acids long. Full variable domain (rest looked up from reference TRBV29-1 and TRBJ1-2): SAVISQKPSRDICQRGTSLTIQCQVDSQVTMMFWYRQQPGQSLTLIATANQGSEATYESGFVIDKFPISRPNLTFSTLTVSNMSPEDSSIYLCSVRGAVDYGYTFGSGTRLTVV.